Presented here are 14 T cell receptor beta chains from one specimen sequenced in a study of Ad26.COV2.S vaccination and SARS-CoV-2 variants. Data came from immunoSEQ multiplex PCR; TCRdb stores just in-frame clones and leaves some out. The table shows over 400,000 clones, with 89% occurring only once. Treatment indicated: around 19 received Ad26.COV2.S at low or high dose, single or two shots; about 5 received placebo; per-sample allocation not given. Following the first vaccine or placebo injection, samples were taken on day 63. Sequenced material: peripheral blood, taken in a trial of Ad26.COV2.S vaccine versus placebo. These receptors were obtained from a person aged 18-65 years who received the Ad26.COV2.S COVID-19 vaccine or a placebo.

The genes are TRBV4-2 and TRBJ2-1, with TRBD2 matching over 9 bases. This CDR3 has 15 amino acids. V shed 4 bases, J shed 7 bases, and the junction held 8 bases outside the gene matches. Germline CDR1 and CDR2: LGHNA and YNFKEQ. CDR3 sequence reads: CASSPTSGSVNEQFF. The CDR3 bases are TGTGCCAGCAGCCCTACTAGCGGGTCTGTTAATGAGCAGTTCTTC.

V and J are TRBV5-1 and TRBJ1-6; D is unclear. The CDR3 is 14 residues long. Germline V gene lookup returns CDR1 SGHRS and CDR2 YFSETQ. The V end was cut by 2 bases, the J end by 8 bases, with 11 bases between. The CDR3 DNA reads TGCGCCAGCAGCTTAGGGTCCGGGGATTCACCCCTCCACTTT. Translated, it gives CASSLGSGDSPLHF.

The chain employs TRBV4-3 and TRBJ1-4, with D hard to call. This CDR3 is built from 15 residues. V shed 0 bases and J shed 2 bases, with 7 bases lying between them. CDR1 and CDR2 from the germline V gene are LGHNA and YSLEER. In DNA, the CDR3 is TGCGCCAGCAGCCAAGAACCGGGCACTAATGAAAAACTGTTTTTT. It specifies CASSQEPGTNEKLFF.

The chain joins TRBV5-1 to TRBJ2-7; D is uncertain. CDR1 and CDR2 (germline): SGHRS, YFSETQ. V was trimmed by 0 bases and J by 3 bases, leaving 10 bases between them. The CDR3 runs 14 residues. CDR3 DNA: TGCGCCAGCAGCTTGGGTTACACCGACTACGAGCAGTACTTC. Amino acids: CASSLGYTDYEQYF.

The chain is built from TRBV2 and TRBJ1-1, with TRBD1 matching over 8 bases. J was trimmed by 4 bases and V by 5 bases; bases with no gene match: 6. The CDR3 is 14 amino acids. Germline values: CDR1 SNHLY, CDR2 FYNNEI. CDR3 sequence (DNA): TGTGCCAGCAGTCGACTAGACAGGGGCACTGAAGCTTTCTTT. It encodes CASSRLDRGTEAFF.

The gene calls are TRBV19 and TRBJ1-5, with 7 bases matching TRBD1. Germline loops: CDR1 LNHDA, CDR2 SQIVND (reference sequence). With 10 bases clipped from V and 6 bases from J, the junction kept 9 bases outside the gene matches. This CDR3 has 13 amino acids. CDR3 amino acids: CATSLDRVQPQHF. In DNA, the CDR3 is TGTGCCACCTCCCTCGACAGGGTTCAGCCCCAGCATTTT.

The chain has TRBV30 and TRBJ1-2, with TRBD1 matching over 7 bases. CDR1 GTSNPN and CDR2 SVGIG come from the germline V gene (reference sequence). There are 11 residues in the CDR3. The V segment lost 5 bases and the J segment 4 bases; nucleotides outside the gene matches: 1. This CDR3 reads CAWGTVYGYTF. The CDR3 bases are TGTGCCTGGGGGACAGTCTATGGCTACACCTTC.

CDR3 region: CASSPRQAGELFF. In nucleotides, the CDR3 is TGTGCCAGCAGCCCCCGACAGGCTGGGGAGCTGTTTTTT. The V call is TRBV11-2, the J call TRBJ2-2; perhaps TRBD1 as D (6 bases). Germline V gives CDR1 SGHAT, CDR2 FQNNGV. The CDR3 totals 13 residues. Trimming pared 5 bases from V and 8 bases from J, leaving 12 bases between.

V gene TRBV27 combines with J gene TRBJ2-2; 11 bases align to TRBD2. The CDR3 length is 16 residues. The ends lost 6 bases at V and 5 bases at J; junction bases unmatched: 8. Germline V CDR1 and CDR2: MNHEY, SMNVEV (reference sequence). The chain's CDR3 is CASRKLAGVGTGELFF. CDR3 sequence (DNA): TGTGCCAGCAGGAAACTAGCGGGAGTAGGGACCGGGGAGCTGTTTTTT.

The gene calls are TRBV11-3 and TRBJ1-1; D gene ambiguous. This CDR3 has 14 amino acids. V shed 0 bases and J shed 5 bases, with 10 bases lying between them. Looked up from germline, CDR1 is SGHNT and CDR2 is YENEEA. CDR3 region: CASSLELGLTEAFF. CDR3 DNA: TGTGCCAGCAGCTTAGAGCTGGGTCTAACTGAAGCTTTCTTT.

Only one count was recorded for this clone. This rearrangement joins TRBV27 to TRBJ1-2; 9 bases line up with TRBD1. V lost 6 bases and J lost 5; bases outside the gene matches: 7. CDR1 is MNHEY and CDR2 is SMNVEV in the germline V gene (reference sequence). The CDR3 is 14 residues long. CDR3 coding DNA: TGTGCCAGCAGGACCACAGGGGGCGCGTATGGCTACACCTTC. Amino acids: CASRTTGGAYGYTF.

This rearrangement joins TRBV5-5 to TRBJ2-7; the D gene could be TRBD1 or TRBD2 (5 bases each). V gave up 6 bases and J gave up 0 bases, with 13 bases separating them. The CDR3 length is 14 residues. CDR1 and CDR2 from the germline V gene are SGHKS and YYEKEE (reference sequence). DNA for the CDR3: TGTGCCAGCAAGGAGGCAGGGAGCTCCTACGAGCAGTACGTC. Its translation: CASKEAGSSYEQYV.

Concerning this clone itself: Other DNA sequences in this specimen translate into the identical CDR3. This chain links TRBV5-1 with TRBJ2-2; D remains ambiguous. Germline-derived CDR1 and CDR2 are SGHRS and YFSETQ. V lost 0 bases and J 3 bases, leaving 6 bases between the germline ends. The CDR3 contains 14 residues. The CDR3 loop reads CASSLGTYTGELFF. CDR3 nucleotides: TGCGCCAGCAGCTTGGGGACCTACACCGGGGAGCTGTTTTTT.

CDR3 protein: CASSYLFIGELFF. In nucleotides, the CDR3 is TGTGCCAGCAGTTACCTGTTTATCGGGGAGCTGTTTTTT. V and J are TRBV6-2 or TRBV6-3 and TRBJ2-2; D unclear. This CDR3 is 13 amino acids long. Germline V gives CDR1 MNHEY, CDR2 SVGEGT. V was cut by 2 bases and J by 7 bases, with 8 bases left in between.